The rows below give T cell receptor beta chains drawn from one sample of a study of blood T cell repertoires in COVID-19. TCRdb's copy holds only in-frame clones and misses some; the assay was immunoSEQ multiplex PCR. The sample lists some 86,000 clones; about 85% were seen once. Sequencing was done on a sample of peripheral blood. Source of these receptors: a woman aged 70-85 years with acute or convalescent COVID-19. Each CDR3 is given with its conserved first and last residue. The order of the fields is D gene, J gene, clone size, V gene, CDR3 DNA, CDR3 protein. A D gene is named only where the DNA matches it firmly. Expanded clones get a size class; other rows say once, few or many, or leave the size out.

>.|TRBJ2-1|.|TRBV7-7
TGTGCCAGCAGCCGGGACATCAGTTCATCCTACAATGAGCAGTTCTTC
CASSRDISSSYNEQFF
>TRBD2|TRBJ2-1|.|TRBV7-9
TGTGCCAGCAGCCCGGGACTAGCGGGATCCGAGCAGTTCTTC
CASSPGLAGSEQFF
>.|TRBJ2-1|.|TRBV7-2
TGTGCCAGCAGCTTTACAGGACGTGAGCAGTTCTTC
CASSFTGREQFF
>TRBD2|TRBJ2-1|.|TRBV28
TGTGCCAGCAGTTTGTTGAGCGGGGAGGTCTCCAATGAGCAGTTCTTC
CASSLLSGEVSNEQFF
>TRBD2|TRBJ2-2|.|TRBV5-1
TGCGCCAGCAGACTTCAGACTAGCAGCACCGGGGAGCTGTTTTTT
CASRLQTSSTGELFF
>TRBD1|TRBJ2-5|.|TRBV27
TGTGCCAGCAGGGGGGGACAGGGGAGGACCCAGTACTTC
CASRGGQGRTQYF
>.|TRBJ2-5|.|TRBV5-1
TGCGCCAGCAGCTTGGGTGGGGCAGCCGACCAAGAGACCCAGTACTTC
CASSLGGAADQETQYF
>TRBD1|TRBJ1-2|.|TRBV19
TGTGCCAGTAGTATGGCCTTCGGACAGGGTCACTACACCTTC
CASSMAFGQGHYTF
>.|TRBJ1-1|.|TRBV6-5
TGTGCCAGCACACCACGTCGGGGTTTTGACACTGAAGCTTTCTTT
CASTPRRGFDTEAFF
>TRBD1|TRBJ2-5|.|TRBV6-5
TGTGCCAGTAGGAGGGGACAGGGGGGCCAAGAGACCCAGTACTTC
CASRRGQGGQETQYF
>.|TRBJ2-5|.|TRBV14
TGTGCCAGCAGCCCCGGACAGTCCTGGGGACAAGAGACCCAGTACTTC
CASSPGQSWGQETQYF
>.|TRBJ2-5|.|TRBV9
TGTGCCAGCAGCGTAGCTCTCAGCAGGGCAGAGACCCAGTACTTC
CASSVALSRAETQYF
>.|TRBJ1-4|.|TRBV5-1
TGCGCCAGCAGCTTGGAGGGGGTTAATGAAAAACTGTTTTTT
CASSLEGVNEKLFF
>TRBD1|TRBJ1-1|.|TRBV19
TGTGCCAGTCAAGTGACAGGGGTGAACACTGAAGCTTTCTTT
CASQVTGVNTEAFF
>.|TRBJ1-4|.|TRBV7-2
TGTGCCAGCAGCTTAGTATTGGGAGGGATACGGCTGTTTTTT
CASSLVLGGIRLFF
>.|TRBJ1-3|few|TRBV3-1/TRBV3-2
TGTGCCAGCAGCCAAGAGACAGCTAGCTCTGGAAACACCATATATTTT
CASSQETASSGNTIYF
>TRBD2|TRBJ2-2|once|TRBV5-1
TGCGCCAGCAGCTTTGGGGAGGGGACCGGGGAGCTGTTTTTT
CASSFGEGTGELFF
>.|TRBJ1-2|.|TRBV6-6
TGTGCCAGCAGTTACCGGCCGGGGACTAACTATGGCTACACCTTC
CASSYRPGTNYGYTF
>TRBD2|TRBJ2-1|.|TRBV2
TGTGCCAGCATGGAAGAGCGGGGGATCTACAATGAGCAGTTCTTC
CASMEERGIYNEQFF
>.|TRBJ2-2|.|TRBV9
TGTGCCAGCAGCGTAGGGTTCAGGGTGAACACCGGGGAGCTGTTTTTT
CASSVGFRVNTGELFF
>.|TRBJ2-1|.|TRBV6-5
TGTGCCAGCAGTTACTCCGGGACAATCAATGAGCAGTTCTTC
CASSYSGTINEQFF
>TRBD1|TRBJ2-5|.|TRBV11-2
TGTGCCAGCAGCTCAACCCACAGGGGGTTATGGGAGACCCAGTACTTC
CASSSTHRGLWETQYF
>TRBD1|TRBJ1-2|.|TRBV6-5
TGTGCCAGCAGTTACTCGTACCCAGGGGGGAAAAGCGGCTACACCTTC
CASSYSYPGGKSGYTF
>TRBD1|TRBJ1-4|.|TRBV24-1
TGTGCCACCAGTGACCGCCGGACAGGGCCGAATGAAAAACTGTTTTTT
CATSDRRTGPNEKLFF
>TRBD2|TRBJ2-2|.|TRBV7-6
TGTGCCAGCAGCTTGACTAGCGGGGGCAGCGCGAACACCGGGGAGCTGTTTTTT
CASSLTSGGSANTGELFF
>.|TRBJ2-3|.|TRBV5-6
TGTGCCAGCAGCTTGGCAGCCAGTGTGGCAGGTATAACAGATACGCAGTATTTT
CASSLAASVAGITDTQYF
>.|TRBJ2-5|.|TRBV27
TGTGCCAGCAGATTAAACCACGGGTACCAAGAGACCCAGTACTTC
CASRLNHGYQETQYF
>TRBD2|TRBJ2-1|once|TRBV27
TGTGCCAGCAGTTTCGGTAGCGGGAGTCATGAGCAGTTCTTC
CASSFGSGSHEQFF
>TRBD1|TRBJ1-1|.|TRBV6-2/TRBV6-3
TGTGCCAGCAGTTGGACAGGGGTCCATCCAGCTTTCTTT
CASSWTGVHPAFF
>.|TRBJ1-6|few|TRBV7-2
TGTGCCAGCAGCATACAGGGACGAAATTCACCCCTCCACTTT
CASSIQGRNSPLHF
>.|TRBJ2-3|.|TRBV7-2
TGTGCCAGCAGCCAGGGTGGTGGACTACCCACAGATACGCAGTATTTT
CASSQGGGLPTDTQYF
>.|TRBJ2-5|.|TRBV6-5
TGTGCCAGCAGGCAGACAGGCCAAGAGACCCAGTACTTC
CASRQTGQETQYF
>.|TRBJ2-1|.|TRBV19
TGTGCCAGTAGTATGGAGACTAACTCCTACAATGAGCAGTTCTTC
CASSMETNSYNEQFF